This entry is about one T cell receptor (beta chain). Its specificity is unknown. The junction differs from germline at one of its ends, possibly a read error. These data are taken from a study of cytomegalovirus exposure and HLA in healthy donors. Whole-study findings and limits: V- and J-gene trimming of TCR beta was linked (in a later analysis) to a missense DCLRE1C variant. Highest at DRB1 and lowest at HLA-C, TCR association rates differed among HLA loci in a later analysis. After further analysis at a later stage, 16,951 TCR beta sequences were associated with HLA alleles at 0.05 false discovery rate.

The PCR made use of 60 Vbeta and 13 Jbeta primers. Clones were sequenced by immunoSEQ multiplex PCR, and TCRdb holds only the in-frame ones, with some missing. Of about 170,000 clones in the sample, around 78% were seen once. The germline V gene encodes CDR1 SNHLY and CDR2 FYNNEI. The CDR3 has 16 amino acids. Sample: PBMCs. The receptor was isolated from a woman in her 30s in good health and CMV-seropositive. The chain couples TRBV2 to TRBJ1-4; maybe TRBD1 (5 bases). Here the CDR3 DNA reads TGTGTCAGCAGTGAAGGGCCTACGGGGGCTAATGAAAAACTGTTTTTT. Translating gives CVSSEGPTGANEKLFF.